Listed below are T cell receptor beta chains from one sample, sequenced in a study of tumor-infiltrating lymphocytes in glioblastoma multiforme. A single record per CDR3 protein comes from TCRdb applying MiXCR to the multiplex PCR reads. This table holds around 10,000 distinct CDR3 sequences, roughly 70% found once. Material: brain tumor tissue. The source is a male donor with glioblastoma. Both conserved end residues are part of each CDR3. Each record gives: V gene, clone size, D gene, J gene, CDR3 protein, CDR3 DNA. A D gene is named only where the DNA matches it firmly. A clone size is listed for some rows: how often the clone was seen (once, few, many), or a class if it is expanded.

v_call: TRBV6-5; clone_size: .; d_call: .; j_call: TRBJ1-1; cdr3_aa: CASSYARQGFEAFF; cdr3_nt: TGTGCCAGCAGTTACGCAAGACAAGGGTTTGAAGCTTTCTTT
v_call: TRBV6-1; clone_size: .; d_call: .; j_call: TRBJ2-7; cdr3_aa: CARSEAVFSYQQYF; cdr3_nt: TGTGCCAGGAGCGAAGCGGTATTCTCCTACCAGCAGTACTTC
v_call: TRBV6-5; clone_size: once; d_call: .; j_call: TRBJ2-7; cdr3_aa: CVCSYSLHQQHEQYF; cdr3_nt: TGTGTCTGCAGTTACTCTTTACACCAACAACACGAGCAGTACTTC
v_call: TRBV20-1; clone_size: .; d_call: TRBD2; j_call: TRBJ2-7; cdr3_aa: CSASPLGGGDYYEQYF; cdr3_nt: TGCAGTGCTAGCCCCCTGGGCGGGGGAGATTACTACGAGCAGTACTTC
v_call: TRBV20-1; clone_size: once; d_call: TRBD2; j_call: TRBJ2-7; cdr3_aa: CGAFPSGKLAYEQYF; cdr3_nt: TGCGGTGCTTTCCCTTCCGGGAAACTAGCGTACGAGCAGTACTTC
v_call: TRBV11-1; clone_size: large; d_call: TRBD1; j_call: TRBJ2-7; cdr3_aa: CASRRTGDDEQYF; cdr3_nt: TGTGCCAGCAGGCGGACAGGGGATGACGAGCAGTACTTC
v_call: TRBV11-2; clone_size: .; d_call: .; j_call: TRBJ1-1; cdr3_aa: CASSPNKGTEAFF; cdr3_nt: TGTGCCAGCAGTCCTAATAAAGGCACTGAAGCTTTCTTT
v_call: TRBV11-2; clone_size: .; d_call: .; j_call: TRBJ2-5; cdr3_aa: CASSLGTAAKQETQYF; cdr3_nt: TGTGCCAGCAGCTTAGGTACGGCAGCCAAACAAGAGACCCAGTACTTC
v_call: TRBV6-5; clone_size: once; d_call: .; j_call: TRBJ2-1; cdr3_aa: CTSSYSYRGSSYNEQLF; cdr3_nt: TGTACCAGCAGTTACTCGTATCGGGGGAGCTCCTACAACGAGCAGCTCTTC
v_call: TRBV5-1; clone_size: .; d_call: .; j_call: TRBJ2-5; cdr3_aa: CASKRSGFGETQYF; cdr3_nt: TGCGCCAGCAAGAGATCGGGGTTCGGGGAGACCCAGTACTTC
v_call: TRBV20-1; clone_size: large; d_call: .; j_call: TRBJ1-2; cdr3_aa: CSAERPSSYGYTF; cdr3_nt: TGCAGTGCTGAAAGACCCAGTTCCTATGGCTACACCTTC
v_call: TRBV20-1; clone_size: .; d_call: .; j_call: TRBJ2-7; cdr3_aa: CSTKRTGSSYEQYF; cdr3_nt: TGCAGTACAAAAAGAACAGGGAGCTCCTACGAGCAGTACTTC
v_call: TRBV11-2; clone_size: .; d_call: .; j_call: TRBJ1-1; cdr3_aa: CASSLAIWAGTEAFF; cdr3_nt: TGTGCCAGCAGCTTAGCCATTTGGGCGGGCACTGAAGCTTTCTTT
v_call: TRBV6-5; clone_size: .; d_call: .; j_call: TRBJ1-2; cdr3_aa: CASSSLSQGRHGYTF; cdr3_nt: TGTGCCAGCAGTTCCCTAAGCCAGGGTAGGCATGGCTACACCTTC
v_call: TRBV12-3/TRBV12-4; clone_size: few; d_call: .; j_call: TRBJ1-3; cdr3_aa: CAGSLRGIGNTMYF; cdr3_nt: TGTGCCGGCAGTTTGAGGGGGATTGGAAACACCATGTATTTT
v_call: TRBV4-1; clone_size: .; d_call: .; j_call: TRBJ2-5; cdr3_aa: CASSQDSREIQYF; cdr3_nt: TGTGCCAGCAGCCAAGACAGCAGGGAGATCCAGTACTTC
v_call: TRBV7-9; clone_size: many; d_call: .; j_call: TRBJ2-3; cdr3_aa: CASSSTGRTDTQYF; cdr3_nt: TGTGCCAGCAGCTCAACAGGTCGGACAGATACGCAGTATTTT
v_call: TRBV5-6; clone_size: few; d_call: TRBD1; j_call: TRBJ1-1; cdr3_aa: CASSYGTGLGTEAFF; cdr3_nt: TGTGCCAGCAGCTATGGGACAGGGCTGGGCACTGAAGCTTTCTTT
v_call: TRBV11-2; clone_size: .; d_call: TRBD2; j_call: TRBJ2-3; cdr3_aa: CASSTLAGEDTQYF; cdr3_nt: TGTGCCAGCAGTACTCTAGCGGGTGAAGATACGCAGTATTTT
v_call: TRBV10-1; clone_size: .; d_call: .; j_call: TRBJ2-7; cdr3_aa: CASSGSIGVDEQYF; cdr3_nt: TGCGCCAGCAGTGGATCCATAGGGGTTGACGAGCAGTACTTC
v_call: TRBV20-1; clone_size: .; d_call: .; j_call: TRBJ2-1; cdr3_aa: CSARDSVSYNEQFF; cdr3_nt: TGCAGTGCCCGTGACAGTGTCTCCTACAATGAGCAGTTCTTC
v_call: TRBV11-2; clone_size: .; d_call: TRBD1; j_call: TRBJ1-3; cdr3_aa: CASSFLRQGNTTYF; cdr3_nt: TGTGCCAGCAGCTTTTTAAGACAGGGCAACACCACATATTTT
v_call: TRBV29-1; clone_size: .; d_call: .; j_call: TRBJ1-3; cdr3_aa: CSVGTNSGNTIYF; cdr3_nt: TGCAGCGTTGGAACAAACTCTGGAAACACCATATATTTT
v_call: TRBV11-2; clone_size: .; d_call: .; j_call: TRBJ2-1; cdr3_aa: CASSLDWGDEQFF; cdr3_nt: TGTGCCAGCAGCTTAGATTGGGGGGATGAGCAGTTCTTT
v_call: TRBV4-1; clone_size: .; d_call: .; j_call: TRBJ2-1; cdr3_aa: CASSQEEKPFSELFF; cdr3_nt: TGCGCCAGTAGCCAAGAAGAAAAGCCCTTTAGTGAGCTGTTCTTC
v_call: TRBV2; clone_size: many; d_call: .; j_call: TRBJ1-5; cdr3_aa: CASRAENQPQHF; cdr3_nt: TGTGCCAGCAGAGCAGAGAATCAGCCCCAGCATTTT
v_call: TRBV29-1; clone_size: .; d_call: .; j_call: TRBJ2-5; cdr3_aa: CSVGEHSRHQETQYF; cdr3_nt: TGCAGCGTTGGAGAGCATAGCCGCCACCAAGAGACCCAGTACTTC
v_call: TRBV7-9; clone_size: .; d_call: .; j_call: TRBJ2-7; cdr3_aa: CASSLAAGAGEEQYF; cdr3_nt: TGTGCCAGCAGCTTAGCCGCAGGGGCCGGGGAAGAGCAGTACTTC
v_call: TRBV4-1; clone_size: .; d_call: .; j_call: TRBJ1-1; cdr3_aa: CASSQEIATEAFF; cdr3_nt: TGCGCCAGCAGCCAAGAGATTGCGACCGAGGCGTTCTTT
v_call: TRBV10-2; clone_size: medium-sized; d_call: .; j_call: TRBJ2-7; cdr3_aa: CASGVLAAAYEQYF; cdr3_nt: TGCGCCAGCGGGGTTCTGGCAGCGGCGTACGAGCAGTACTTC
v_call: TRBV6-5; clone_size: medium-sized; d_call: TRBD2; j_call: TRBJ2-1; cdr3_aa: CASSLITGGFNEQFF; cdr3_nt: TGTGCCAGCAGTTTGATAACGGGAGGGTTCAATGAGCAGTTCTTC
v_call: TRBV12-5; clone_size: .; d_call: .; j_call: TRBJ2-5; cdr3_aa: CASGLMGRRQQETQYF; cdr3_nt: TGTGCTAGTGGTTTAATGGGCCGGAGACAGCAAGAGACCCAGTACTTC
v_call: TRBV28; clone_size: .; d_call: .; j_call: TRBJ2-2; cdr3_aa: CASPGGPGKGGELLF; cdr3_nt: TGTGCCAGCCCGGGCGGGCCCGGGAAAGGCGGGGAGCTGTTATTT
v_call: TRBV20-1; clone_size: .; d_call: .; j_call: TRBJ2-5; cdr3_aa: CSVSFGGSIYGTQYF; cdr3_nt: TGCAGTGTTAGCTTTGGAGGGAGTATTTATGGGACCCAGTACTTC
v_call: TRBV6-5; clone_size: once; d_call: TRBD1; j_call: TRBJ2-3; cdr3_aa: CANSRQGDMQYF; cdr3_nt: TGTGCCAACAGTCGACAGGGAGATATGCAGTATTTT
v_call: TRBV5-1; clone_size: .; d_call: .; j_call: TRBJ1-1; cdr3_aa: CANSLGAYSGGDTEAFF; cdr3_nt: TGCGCCAACAGCTTGGGGGCATATTCGGGAGGAGACACTGAAGCTTTCTTT
v_call: TRBV7-2; clone_size: .; d_call: .; j_call: TRBJ1-4; cdr3_aa: CASSPGGTVGKLFF; cdr3_nt: TGTGCCAGCAGCCCAGGCGGGACGGTTGGGAAACTGTTTTTT
v_call: TRBV11-2; clone_size: once; d_call: .; j_call: TRBJ2-7; cdr3_aa: CASSPGDYEQYF; cdr3_nt: TGTGCCAGCAGCCCGGGGGACTACGAGCAGTACTTC
v_call: TRBV20-1; clone_size: .; d_call: TRBD1; j_call: TRBJ2-4; cdr3_aa: CGARDPDRGVRKAKNIQYF; cdr3_nt: TGCGGTGCTAGAGATCCGGACAGGGGGGTTCGGAAAGCCAAAAACATTCAGTACTTC
v_call: TRBV10-2; clone_size: .; d_call: .; j_call: TRBJ1-5; cdr3_aa: CGSRPLAAGDQPQHF; cdr3_nt: TGCGGGAGCAGACCCTTGGCGGCAGGGGATCAGCCCCAGCATTTT
v_call: TRBV12-3/TRBV12-4; clone_size: large; d_call: .; j_call: TRBJ2-5; cdr3_aa: CASSNEGQETQYF; cdr3_nt: TGTGCCAGCAGTAATGAGGGACAAGAGACCCAGTACTTC
v_call: TRBV29-1; clone_size: .; d_call: .; j_call: TRBJ2-1; cdr3_aa: CSVEGTDYNVQFF; cdr3_nt: TGCAGCGTTGAAGGGACGGACTACAATGTGCAGTTCTTC
v_call: TRBV4-1; clone_size: .; d_call: .; j_call: TRBJ1-3; cdr3_aa: CASIQVLGSGNTIYF; cdr3_nt: TGCGCCAGCATCCAAGTTCTGGGGAGCGGAAACACCATATATTTT
v_call: TRBV12-2; clone_size: .; d_call: .; j_call: TRBJ2-1; cdr3_aa: CASPEDRAMGNELFF; cdr3_nt: TGTGCAAGTCCCGAAGACAGGGCGATGGGAAATGAGCTGTTCTTC
v_call: TRBV10-3; clone_size: .; d_call: .; j_call: TRBJ2-5; cdr3_aa: CAISESWGQETQYF; cdr3_nt: TGTGCCATCAGTGAGTCTTGGGGGCAAGAGACCCAGTACTTC
v_call: TRBV20-1; clone_size: .; d_call: TRBD2; j_call: TRBJ2-7; cdr3_aa: CNALGRRGGLAGYKQYF; cdr3_nt: TGCAATGCCCTGGGAAGAAGAGGCGGGCTAGCGGGTTACAAGCAGTACTTC
v_call: TRBV9; clone_size: .; d_call: .; j_call: TRBJ2-2; cdr3_aa: CASSVVRNRDTGELFF; cdr3_nt: TGTGCCAGCAGCGTAGTGCGGAACCGAGACACCGGGGAGCTGTTTTTT
v_call: TRBV29-1; clone_size: .; d_call: TRBD2; j_call: TRBJ2-3; cdr3_aa: CSVTTRTSGRDTQYF; cdr3_nt: TGCAGCGTTACCACCAGGACTAGCGGGAGGGATACGCAGTATTTT
v_call: TRBV20-1; clone_size: few; d_call: .; j_call: TRBJ2-1; cdr3_aa: CSATEAGHLNEQFF; cdr3_nt: TGCAGTGCCACTGAGGCGGGACACCTCAATGAGCAGTTCTTC
v_call: TRBV28; clone_size: .; d_call: .; j_call: TRBJ2-6; cdr3_aa: CASTKGRFSGANVLTF; cdr3_nt: TGTGCCAGCACCAAGGGACGGTTCTCTGGGGCCAACGTCCTGACTTTC
v_call: TRBV11-2; clone_size: .; d_call: .; j_call: TRBJ2-7; cdr3_aa: CACSPGRAAEQYF; cdr3_nt: TGTGCCTGCAGCCCCGGACGAGCGGCCGAGCAGTACTTC
v_call: TRBV20-1; clone_size: .; d_call: TRBD2; j_call: TRBJ2-3; cdr3_aa: CGASVSGSGDTQYF; cdr3_nt: TGCGGTGCTAGCGTTAGCGGGAGTGGAGATACGCAATATTTT
v_call: TRBV29-1; clone_size: .; d_call: .; j_call: TRBJ2-3; cdr3_aa: CSVEDIRFTDTQYF; cdr3_nt: TGCAGCGTTGAAGATATAAGGTTCACAGATACGCAGTATTTT
v_call: TRBV19; clone_size: .; d_call: TRBD1; j_call: TRBJ2-4; cdr3_aa: CASSGQGTNIQYF; cdr3_nt: TGTGCCAGTAGCGGACAGGGGACGAACATTCAGTACTTC
v_call: TRBV20-1; clone_size: .; d_call: .; j_call: TRBJ2-7; cdr3_aa: CSATGHSTSYEQYF; cdr3_nt: TGCAGTGCTACTGGACACTCAACCTCCTACGAGCAGTACTTC
v_call: TRBV10-3; clone_size: .; d_call: .; j_call: TRBJ2-1; cdr3_aa: CVISPGRDINEQSF; cdr3_nt: TGTGTCATCAGCCCGGGACGGGATATCAATGAGCAGTCCTTC
v_call: TRBV6-1; clone_size: .; d_call: .; j_call: TRBJ1-1; cdr3_aa: CASIPGRIGTEAFF; cdr3_nt: TGTGCCAGCATTCCAGGACGGATAGGCACTGAAGCTTTCTTT
v_call: TRBV10-3; clone_size: few; d_call: .; j_call: TRBJ2-7; cdr3_aa: CAITRGAGSYEQYF; cdr3_nt: TGTGCCATCACACGTGGAGCAGGGAGCTACGAGCAGTACTTC
v_call: TRBV28; clone_size: once; d_call: .; j_call: TRBJ2-7; cdr3_aa: CAIRRAPYEQYF; cdr3_nt: TGTGCCATCAGGAGGGCTCCATACGAGCAGTACTTC
v_call: TRBV2; clone_size: many; d_call: .; j_call: TRBJ2-2; cdr3_aa: CASSDGSVGELFF; cdr3_nt: TGTGCCAGCAGTGACGGGAGTGTCGGGGAGCTGTTTTTT